Shown below are 18 T cell receptor beta chains from a single sample sequenced in a study of blood T cells in healthy people across ages. Then a second PCR, running roughly 7 to 11 cycles, was carried out with a sample-barcoded 5' primer and a J-beta primer mix. TCRdb re-called the 5' RACE reads through MiXCR, storing one row per CDR3 protein. The data show over a million distinct CDR3 sequences, with 40% to 45% seen just once and approximately 17% held by the top ten. Sequencing used blood. The receptors here all came from a woman in her sixties in good health.

This clonotype was seen a few times. V is TRBV4-2 and J is TRBJ2-7; D unclear. From germline, CDR1 is LGHNA and CDR2 YNFKEQ. V was pared by 0 bases and J by 1 base, with 10 bases between. The CDR3 has 15 amino acids. CDR3 in amino acids: CASSQEGRWSYEQYF. CDR3 coding DNA: TGTGCCAGCAGCCAAGAGGGCAGGTGGTCCTACGAGCAGTACTTC.

The chain is built from TRBV27 and TRBJ1-2; the D is unclear. The CDR3 is 15 amino acids. Trimming removed 4 bases from V and 0 bases from J, with 12 bases in between. Germline CDR1 is MNHEY and CDR2 is SMNVEV (reference sequence). The CDR3 DNA follows: TGTGCCAGCAGTTATCGACCCCAAGCTAACTATGGCTACACCTTC. Translating it yields CASSYRPQANYGYTF.

The chain links TRBV20-1 to TRBJ2-3; tentatively, D is TRBD1 (6 bases). CDR3 length: 14 amino acids. The germline gives CDR1 DFQATT, CDR2 SNEGSKA (reference sequence). V was clipped by 5 bases and J by 2 bases, with 14 bases between them. The CDR3 region has the DNA TGCAGTGCTTCCAGGGCAGGGGCCACAGATACGCAGTATTTT. This translates into CSASRAGATDTQYF.

The rearrangement uses TRBV11-2 and TRBJ2-5; D gene unclear. Between the trimmed V and J ends, which lost 1 base and 5 bases, there was a span of 17 bases. The CDR3 extends over 16 amino acids. The germline V gene encodes CDR1 SGHAT and CDR2 FQNNGV. The CDR3 sequence: CASSLAGGSQGETQYF. CDR3 nucleotide sequence: TGTGCCAGCAGCTTAGCGGGTGGGTCGCAAGGGGAGACCCAGTACTTC. Based on the CDR3 plus reference TRBV11-2 and TRBJ2-5, the full variable domain is EAGVAQSPRYKIIEKRQSVAFWCNPISGHATLYWYQQILGQGPKLLIQFQNNGVVDDSQLPKDRFSAERLKGVDSTLKIQPAKLEDSAVYLCASSLAGGSQGETQYFGPGTRLLVL.

The table lists this clonotype with many counts. V gene TRBV9 combines with J gene TRBJ2-7, with 8 bases that match TRBD1. Germline CDR1 reads SGDLS; CDR2 reads YYNGEE. V gave up 5 bases and J gave up 2 bases; unmatched junction bases: 12. CDR3 length: 16 residues. In DNA form, the CDR3 reads TGTGCCAGCAGTGCAAATCGACAGGGGTTGCCCTACGAGCAGTACTTC. Translating gives CASSANRQGLPYEQYF.

This chain connects TRBV20-1 to TRBJ2-5; TRBD1 matches 10 bases. Losses at the gene ends were 5 bases for V and 11 bases for J; bases not matched to a gene: 26. From germline, CDR1 is DFQATT and CDR2 SNEGSKA (reference sequence). This CDR3 comprises 18 residues. The CDR3 loop reads CSAAPGTGAKQVRWEQYF. The CDR3 nucleotides read TGCAGTGCTGCCCCCGGGACAGGGGCGAAACAAGTAAGGTGGGAGCAGTACTTC.

This clonotype has more than one count but fewer than ten. The V gene is TRBV5-1, the J gene TRBJ2-7; D gene uncertain. There are 15 residues in the CDR3. Deletions cut 0 bases from V and 0 bases from J, with 10 bases between. Per the germline V gene, CDR1 is SGHRS and CDR2 is YFSETQ. The CDR3 DNA reads as TGCGCCAGCAGCTTGGAGCCAGCGCTCTCCTACGAGCAGTACTTC. Its protein is CASSLEPALSYEQYF.

V and J are TRBV5-1 and TRBJ2-5; D unclear. V lost 4 bases and J 2 bases, leaving 15 bases between the germline ends. Germline V CDR1 and CDR2: SGHRS, YFSETQ. The CDR3 sequence is 15 residues long. CDR3 protein: CASSPGPISQETQYF. Here the CDR3 DNA reads TGCGCCAGCAGCCCAGGACCGATTAGTCAAGAGACCCAGTACTTC.

The gene calls are TRBV18 and TRBJ2-7, with TRBD2 as a possible D gene (5 bases). Germline lookup yields CDR1 KGHSH and CDR2 LQKENI. The CDR3 runs 14 residues. Deletions cut 4 bases from V and 0 bases from J, with 10 bases between. The CDR3 DNA reads as TGTGCCAGCTCACGAGAGGGTCTCTCCTACGAGCAGTACTTC. It specifies CASSREGLSYEQYF.

This clonotype was picked up one time. As DNA, the CDR3 is TGTGCCAGCAGTTACTCTGTCGGGAATCAGGGCTACGAGCAGTACTTC. Protein sequence: CASSYSVGNQGYEQYF. The V gene is TRBV6-6, the J gene TRBJ2-7; D possibly uses TRBD1 or TRBD2 (5 bases each). The germline V gene encodes CDR1 MNHNY and CDR2 SVGAGI (reference sequence). CDR3 length: 16 residues. The V end lost 0 bases, the J end lost 3 bases, and 15 bases lay between the germline ends.

The CDR3 loop is CSAGEVGYTF. CDR3 DNA sequence: TGCAGCGCTGGAGAGGTTGGCTACACCTTC. This sequence joins TRBV29-1 and TRBJ1-2; D not certain. The germline V and J ends were trimmed by 7 bases and 7 bases, with 10 bases remaining between them. CDR3 length equals 10 residues. Germline values: CDR1 SQVTM, CDR2 ANQGSEA.

In regard to this clonotype: The junction differs from germline at one of its ends, possibly a read error. This chain connects TRBV7-9 to TRBJ2-5; TRBD2 aligns across 10 bases. The DNA end is more similar to TRBJ2-7, so the J call may be wrong. CDR1 and CDR2 from the germline V gene are SEHNR and FQNEAQ (reference sequence). There are 17 residues in the CDR3. The CDR3 nucleotides are TGTGCCGGCAGCTTAGGTGGTCTAGCGGGAGACCTATACGAGCAGTACTTC. Translated: CAGSLGGLAGDLYEQYF.

The V gene is TRBV11-2, the J gene TRBJ1-4, with D perhaps matching TRBD1 (5 bases). Germline values: CDR1 SGHAT, CDR2 FQNNGV. The length of the CDR3 is 16 residues. V was shortened by 3 bases and J by 10 bases, with 21 bases between the two germline ends. This CDR3 reads CASSFISQTVDGKLFF. The CDR3 DNA is TGTGCCAGCAGCTTCATAAGCCAGACAGTTGATGGAAAACTGTTTTTT. Full variable domain (rest looked up from reference TRBV11-2 and TRBJ1-4): EAGVAQSPRYKIIEKRQSVAFWCNPISGHATLYWYQQILGQGPKLLIQFQNNGVVDDSQLPKDRFSAERLKGVDSTLKIQPAKLEDSAVYLCASSFISQTVDGKLFFGSGTQLSVL.

This clonotype was seen only a few times. This chain links TRBV12-3 or TRBV12-4 with TRBJ2-7; D unresolved. The CDR3 loop spans 13 amino acids. Trimming left V 6 bases short and J 2 bases short, with 11 bases between. Written as DNA, the CDR3 is TGTGCCAGCAGCTCCAGTGAAACCTACGAGCAGTACTTC. Amino acid sequence: CASSSSETYEQYF.

J is TRBJ2-1 and V is TRBV29-1, with 10 bases lining up with TRBD2. Losses at the gene ends were 7 bases for V and 1 base for J; bases not matched to a gene: 4. The CDR3 length is 14 residues. Germline assignment: CDR1 SQVTM and CDR2 ANQGSEA. CDR3 in DNA: TGCAGCGCCGTTAGCGGGAGGTCCTACAATGAGCAGTTCTTC. This translates into CSAVSGRSYNEQFF.

This chain joins TRBV25-1 and TRBJ1-2, with D tentatively TRBD1 (5 bases). This CDR3 spans 12 amino acids. Trimming removed 7 bases at V and 8 bases at J, with 14 bases between. From germline, CDR1 is MGHDK and CDR2 SYGVNS. The CDR3 is CASTHEGDGYTF. CDR3 coding DNA: TGTGCCAGCACCCACGAAGGGGACGGCTACACCTTC.

The chain has TRBV6-5 and TRBJ2-1; 8 nucleotides agree with TRBD1. CDR1 and CDR2 from the germline V gene are MNHEY and SVGAGI. Unmatched junction bases numbered 2, after V lost 1 base and J lost 3 bases. CDR3 size: 15 residues. CDR3 region: CASSYLQGDYNEQFF. CDR3 nucleotide sequence: TGTGCCAGCAGTTACTTACAGGGGGACTACAATGAGCAGTTCTTC.

The rearrangement links TRBV28 to TRBJ1-1; D unresolved. Trimming cost V 8 bases and J 0 bases, with 16 bases left between them. This CDR3 is built from 15 residues. Germline assignment: CDR1 MDHEN and CDR2 SYDVKM. CDR3 amino acids: CASVSARALNTEAFF. The CDR3 region has the DNA TGTGCCAGCGTTTCTGCGAGGGCCCTGAACACTGAAGCTTTCTTT.